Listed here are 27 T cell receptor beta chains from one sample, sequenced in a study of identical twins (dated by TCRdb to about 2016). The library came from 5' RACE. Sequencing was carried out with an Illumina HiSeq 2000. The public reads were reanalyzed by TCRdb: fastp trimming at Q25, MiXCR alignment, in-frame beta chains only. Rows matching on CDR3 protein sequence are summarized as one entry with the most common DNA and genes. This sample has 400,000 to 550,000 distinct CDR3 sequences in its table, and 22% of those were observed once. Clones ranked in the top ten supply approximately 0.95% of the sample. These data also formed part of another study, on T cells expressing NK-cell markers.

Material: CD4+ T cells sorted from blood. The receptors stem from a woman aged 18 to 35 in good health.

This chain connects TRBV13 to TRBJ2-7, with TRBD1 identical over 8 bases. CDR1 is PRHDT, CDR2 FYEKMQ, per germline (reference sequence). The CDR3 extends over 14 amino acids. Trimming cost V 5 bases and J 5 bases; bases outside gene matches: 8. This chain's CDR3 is CASSGRQGSHEQYF. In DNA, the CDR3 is TGTGCCAGCAGCGGGCGACAGGGGTCCCACGAGCAGTACTTC. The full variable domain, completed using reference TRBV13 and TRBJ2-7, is AAGVIQSPRHLIKEKRETATLKCYPIPRHDTVYWYQQGPGQDPQFLISFYEKMQSDKGSIPDRFSAQQFSDYHSELNMSSLELGDSALYFCASSGRQGSHEQYFGPGTRLTVT.

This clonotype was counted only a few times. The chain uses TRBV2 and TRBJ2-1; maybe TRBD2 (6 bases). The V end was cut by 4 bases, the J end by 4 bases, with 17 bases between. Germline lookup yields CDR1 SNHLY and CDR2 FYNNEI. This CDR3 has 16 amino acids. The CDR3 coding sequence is TGTGCCAGCAGTGCGAATGGCGGGAATTTGTACAATGAGCAGTTCTTC. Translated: CASSANGGNLYNEQFF.

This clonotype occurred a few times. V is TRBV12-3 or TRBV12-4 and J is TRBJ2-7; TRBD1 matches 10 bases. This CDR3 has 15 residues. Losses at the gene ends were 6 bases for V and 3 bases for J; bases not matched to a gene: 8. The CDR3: CASSNPGTGVYEQYF. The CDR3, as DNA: TGTGCCAGCAGCAACCCGGGGACAGGGGTCTACGAGCAGTACTTC.

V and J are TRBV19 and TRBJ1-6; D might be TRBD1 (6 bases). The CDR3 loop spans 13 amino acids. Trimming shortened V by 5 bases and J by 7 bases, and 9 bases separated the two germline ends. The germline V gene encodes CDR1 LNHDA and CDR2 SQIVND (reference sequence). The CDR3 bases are TGTGCCAGTAGTGACAGGAACAATTCACCCCTCCACTTT. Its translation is CASSDRNNSPLHF.

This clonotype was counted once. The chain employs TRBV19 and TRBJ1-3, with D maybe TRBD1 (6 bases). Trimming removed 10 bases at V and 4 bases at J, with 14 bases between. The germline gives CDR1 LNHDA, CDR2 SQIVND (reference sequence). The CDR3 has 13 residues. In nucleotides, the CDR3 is TGTGCCACTCAGGGACACCGGGGAAACACCATATATTTT. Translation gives CATQGHRGNTIYF.

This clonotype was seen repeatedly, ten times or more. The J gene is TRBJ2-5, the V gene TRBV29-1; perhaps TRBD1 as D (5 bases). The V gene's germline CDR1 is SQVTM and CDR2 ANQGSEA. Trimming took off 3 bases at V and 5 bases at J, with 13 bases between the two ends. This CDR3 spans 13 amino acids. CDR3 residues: CSVDRGSEETQYF. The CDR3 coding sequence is TGCAGCGTTGATAGGGGCAGCGAGGAGACCCAGTACTTC.

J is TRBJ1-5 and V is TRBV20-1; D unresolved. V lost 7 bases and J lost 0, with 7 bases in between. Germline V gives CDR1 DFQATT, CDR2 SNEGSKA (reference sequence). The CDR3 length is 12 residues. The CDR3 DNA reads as TGCAGTGGGAGAGTTAGCAATCAGCCCCAGCATTTT. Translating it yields CSGRVSNQPQHF.

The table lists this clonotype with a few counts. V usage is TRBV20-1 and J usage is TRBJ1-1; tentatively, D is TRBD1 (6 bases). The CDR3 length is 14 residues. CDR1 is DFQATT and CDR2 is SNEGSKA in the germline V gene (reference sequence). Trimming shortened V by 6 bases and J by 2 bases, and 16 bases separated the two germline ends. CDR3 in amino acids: CSAAGTRGNTEAFF. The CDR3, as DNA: TGCAGTGCAGCCGGGACACGAGGAAACACTGAAGCTTTCTTT.

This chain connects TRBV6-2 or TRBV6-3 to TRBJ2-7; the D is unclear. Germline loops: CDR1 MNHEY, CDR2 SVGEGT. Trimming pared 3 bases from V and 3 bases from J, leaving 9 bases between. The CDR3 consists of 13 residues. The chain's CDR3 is CASSYKQLYEQYF. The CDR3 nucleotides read TGTGCCAGCAGTTATAAACAGCTCTACGAGCAGTACTTC.

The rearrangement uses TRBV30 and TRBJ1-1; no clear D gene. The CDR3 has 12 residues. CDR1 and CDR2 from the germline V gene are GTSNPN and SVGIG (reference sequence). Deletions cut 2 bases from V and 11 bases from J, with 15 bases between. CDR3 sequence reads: CAWSPTRVRAFF. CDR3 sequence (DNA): TGTGCCTGGAGTCCCACGAGGGTGAGGGCTTTCTTT.

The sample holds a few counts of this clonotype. The CDR3 sequence: CSAADRGFEKLFF. The DNA for the CDR3 is TGCAGTGCCGCGGACAGGGGGTTTGAAAAACTGTTTTTT. The chain links TRBV20-1 to TRBJ1-4, with 10 bases fitting TRBD1. The V gene end was trimmed by 6 bases and the J gene end by 7 bases; junction bases not matched to a gene: 5. This CDR3 is 13 amino acids long. Germline assignment: CDR1 DFQATT and CDR2 SNEGSKA (reference sequence).

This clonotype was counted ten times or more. Here the CDR3 DNA reads TGTGCCAGCAGTTTGACTGTGACCTACGAGCAGTACTTC. Translating it yields CASSLTVTYEQYF. V usage is TRBV5-6 and J usage is TRBJ2-7, with no clear D. Germline V lookup: CDR1 SGHDT, CDR2 YYEEEE. V shed 5 bases and J shed 2 bases, with 11 bases lying between them. CDR3 size: 13 residues. The complete variable domain, with remaining parts taken from reference TRBV5-6 and TRBJ2-7, reads DAGVTQSPTHLIKTRGQQVTLRCSPKSGHDTVSWYQQALGQGPQFIFQYYEEEERQRGNFPDRFSGHQFPNYSSELNVNALLLGDSALYLCASSLTVTYEQYFGPGTRLTVT.

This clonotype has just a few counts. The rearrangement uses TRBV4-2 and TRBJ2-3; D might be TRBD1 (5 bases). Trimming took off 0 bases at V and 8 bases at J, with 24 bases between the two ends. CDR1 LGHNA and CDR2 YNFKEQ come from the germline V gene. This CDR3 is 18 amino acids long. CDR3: CASSQDPPGDSRQGTQYF. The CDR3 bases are TGTGCCAGCAGCCAAGATCCCCCAGGTGATAGCCGCCAGGGTACGCAGTATTTT.

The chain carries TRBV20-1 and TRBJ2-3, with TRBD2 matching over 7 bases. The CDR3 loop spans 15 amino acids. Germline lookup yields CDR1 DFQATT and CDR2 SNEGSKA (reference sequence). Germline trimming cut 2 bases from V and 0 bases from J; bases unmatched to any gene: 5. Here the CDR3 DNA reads TGCAGTGCTAGAAAGCGGGACGAGAGCACAGATACGCAGTATTTT. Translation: CSARKRDESTDTQYF.

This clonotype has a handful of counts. CDR3 loop: CASSLMDEGRSPGELFF. The CDR3 DNA reads TGTGCCAGCAGTTTAATGGACGAGGGTCGTTCCCCCGGGGAGCTGTTTTTT. The chain recombines TRBV12-3 or TRBV12-4 with TRBJ2-2; tentatively, D is TRBD2 (5 bases). V lost 2 bases to trimming and J lost 6 bases, with 19 bases between them. The CDR3 has 17 amino acids.

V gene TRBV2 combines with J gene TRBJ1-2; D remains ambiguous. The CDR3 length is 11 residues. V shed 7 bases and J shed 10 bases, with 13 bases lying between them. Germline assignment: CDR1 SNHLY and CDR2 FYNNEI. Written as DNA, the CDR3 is TGTGCCAGCACCGAGGGAGGGTTCTACACCTTC. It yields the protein CASTEGGFYTF.

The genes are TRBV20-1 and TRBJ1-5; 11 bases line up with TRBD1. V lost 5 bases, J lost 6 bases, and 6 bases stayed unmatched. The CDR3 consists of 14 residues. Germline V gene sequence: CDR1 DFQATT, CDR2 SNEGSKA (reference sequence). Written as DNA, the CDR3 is TGCAGTGCTTCACGGACAGGGGGCGTTCAGCCCCAGCATTTT. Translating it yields CSASRTGGVQPQHF.

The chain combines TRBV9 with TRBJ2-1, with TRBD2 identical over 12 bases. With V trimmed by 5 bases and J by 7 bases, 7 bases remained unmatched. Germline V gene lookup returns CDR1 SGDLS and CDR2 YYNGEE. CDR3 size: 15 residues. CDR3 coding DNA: TGTGCCAGCAGTTTTACCGGGACTAGCGGGAATGAGCAGTTCTTC. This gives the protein CASSFTGTSGNEQFF.

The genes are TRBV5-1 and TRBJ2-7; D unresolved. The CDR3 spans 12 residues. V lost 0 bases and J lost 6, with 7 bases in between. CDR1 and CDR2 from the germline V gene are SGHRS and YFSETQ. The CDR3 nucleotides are TGCGCCAGCAGCTTGGAATCGGTCGAGCAGTACTTC. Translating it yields CASSLESVEQYF. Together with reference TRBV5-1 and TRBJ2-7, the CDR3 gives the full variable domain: KAGVTQTPRYLIKTRGQQVTLSCSPISGHRSVSWYQQTPGQGLQFLFEYFSETQRNKGNFPGRFSGRQFSNSRSEMNVSTLELGDSALYLCASSLESVEQYFGPGTRLTVT.

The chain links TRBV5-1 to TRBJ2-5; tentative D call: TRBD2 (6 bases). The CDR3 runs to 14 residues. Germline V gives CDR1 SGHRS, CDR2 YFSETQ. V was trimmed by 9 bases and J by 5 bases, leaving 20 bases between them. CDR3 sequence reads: CAISLGSQMETQYF. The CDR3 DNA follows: TGCGCCATCTCCCTCGGGAGTCAAATGGAGACCCAGTACTTC.

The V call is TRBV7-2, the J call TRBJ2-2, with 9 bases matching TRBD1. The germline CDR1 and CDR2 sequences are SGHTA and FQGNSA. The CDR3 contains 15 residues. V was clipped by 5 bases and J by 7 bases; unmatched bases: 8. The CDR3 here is CASSRDRGRLGELFF. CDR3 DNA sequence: TGTGCCAGCAGCCGTGACAGGGGGAGACTCGGGGAGCTGTTTTTT.

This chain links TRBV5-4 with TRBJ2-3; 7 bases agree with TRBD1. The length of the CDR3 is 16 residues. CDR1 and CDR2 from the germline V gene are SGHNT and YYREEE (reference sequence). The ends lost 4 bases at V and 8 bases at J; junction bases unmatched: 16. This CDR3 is CASSAGTAFSVGTQYF. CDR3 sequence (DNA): TGTGCCAGCAGCGCCGGGACAGCTTTTAGCGTCGGTACGCAGTATTTT.

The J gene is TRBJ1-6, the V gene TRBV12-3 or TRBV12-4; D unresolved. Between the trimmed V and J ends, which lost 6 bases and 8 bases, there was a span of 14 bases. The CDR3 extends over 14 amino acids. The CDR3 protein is CASRRRRTYSPLHF. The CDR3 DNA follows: TGTGCCAGCAGGAGAAGACGGACTTATTCACCCCTCCACTTT.

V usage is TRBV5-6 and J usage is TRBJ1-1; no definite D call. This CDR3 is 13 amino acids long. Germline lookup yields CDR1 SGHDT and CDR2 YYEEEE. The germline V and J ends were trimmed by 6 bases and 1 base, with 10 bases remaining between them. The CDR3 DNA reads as TGTGCCAGCACCACCGGACCGAACACTGAAGCTTTCTTT. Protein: CASTTGPNTEAFF.

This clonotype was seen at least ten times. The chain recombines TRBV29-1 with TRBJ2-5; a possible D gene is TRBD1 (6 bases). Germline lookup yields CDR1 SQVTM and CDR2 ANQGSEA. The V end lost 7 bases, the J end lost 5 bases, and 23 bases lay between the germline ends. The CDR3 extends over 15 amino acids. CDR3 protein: CSAISGTPSGETQYF. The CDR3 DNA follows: TGCAGCGCAATATCAGGGACACCATCGGGGGAGACCCAGTACTTC.

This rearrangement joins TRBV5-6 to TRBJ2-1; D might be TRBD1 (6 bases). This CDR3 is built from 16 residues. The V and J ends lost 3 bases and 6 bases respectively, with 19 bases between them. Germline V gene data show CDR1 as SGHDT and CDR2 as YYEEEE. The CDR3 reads CASSSRGLGSVNEQFF. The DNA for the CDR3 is TGTGCCAGCAGCTCCAGGGGATTGGGGTCGGTCAATGAGCAGTTCTTC.

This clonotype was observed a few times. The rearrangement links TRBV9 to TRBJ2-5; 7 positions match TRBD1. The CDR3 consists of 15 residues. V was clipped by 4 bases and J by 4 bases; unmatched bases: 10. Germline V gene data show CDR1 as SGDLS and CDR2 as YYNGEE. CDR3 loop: CASSFRRQGVETQYF. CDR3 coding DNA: TGTGCCAGCAGCTTCAGGAGGCAGGGGGTAGAGACCCAGTACTTC.